There are a few counts of the clone carrying this TCR beta chain. The antigen is not known. Time point meaning: persistent/refractory GD, antithyroid drugs over 5 years with positive TRAb. TCR sequences were obtained from RNA taken from PBMCs. Combining iRepertoire HTBI primers with Arm-PCR of CDR3 regions, the authors built TCR beta libraries. TCRdb recomputed calls from the multiplex PCR reads with MiXCR, one row per CDR3 protein. The sample has fewer than 600,000 distinct CDR3 sequences, about 22% seen once. The data were obtained in a study of regulatory T cells in long-lasting Graves disease. Germline CDR1 and CDR2: DFQATT and SNEGSKA (reference sequence). V lost 6 bases and J lost 7; bases outside the gene matches: 10. The CDR3 runs 14 residues. Points from the study as a whole: There was favoring of TRBV28, TRBJ1-2 and TRBJ2-5 in persistent disease. Persistent Graves' patients showed reduced TCR diversity versus newly diagnosed patients. Owing to a sample size that was small, accuracy may have been reduced.

Sequenced material: peripheral blood mononuclear cells (PBMCs), taken when the disease was refractory, from a patient treated with antithyroid drugs. The chain combines TRBV20-1 with TRBJ2-1; the match to TRBD2 covers 9 bases. The sequence derives from a female donor with Graves disease. The CDR3 here is CSANSGGWENEQFF. The CDR3 nucleotides read TGCAGTGCCAATAGCGGGGGTTGGGAAAATGAGCAGTTCTTC.